These T cell receptor beta chains were read from a single sample in a study of cytomegalovirus exposure and HLA in healthy donors. Sequenced by immunoSEQ multiplex PCR; TCRdb stores in-frame clones only, minus some. Here the sample spans fewer than 110,000 clones, roughly 79% being singletons. The sequenced sample was PBMCs. These receptors were obtained from a man in his fifties or sixties in good health and CMV-seropositive. Both conserved end residues are trimmed from each CDR3. Each record gives: V gene, J gene, CDR3 protein.

TRBV28,TRBJ2-3,ASSLSSVSTDTQY
TRBV11-3,TRBJ2-1,ASSPGGQGWEQF
TRBV6-5,TRBJ2-7,ASSYAGQGSYEQY
TRBV7-9,TRBJ2-5,ASSLRTGGETQY
TRBV7-6,TRBJ2-7,ASSLASGQGSEQY
TRBV19,TRBJ2-1,ASSTTSGRSNEQF
TRBV6-1,TRBJ1-2,ASSGSRGLGYGYT
TRBV6-1,TRBJ1-1,ASSEPVEAF
TRBV5-1,TRBJ2-5,ASSLVLTGGRETQY
TRBV6-6,TRBJ1-6,ASRTGDSPLH
TRBV6-6,TRBJ1-5,ASSGGTAHNQPQH
TRBV6-5,TRBJ1-3,ASRATGFSGNTIY
TRBV7-9,TRBJ2-7,ASSPPGIGGSYEQY
TRBV23-1,TRBJ2-7,ASSQNGTGHYEQY
TRBV18,TRBJ2-2,ASSPGGANTGELF
TRBV28,TRBJ1-5,ASSLRREQPQH
TRBV10-3,TRBJ1-6,AISELDTQASPLH
TRBV5-1,TRBJ2-1,ASSPGQGGVNEQF
TRBV19,TRBJ2-7,ASSRDSSNVGQY
TRBV2,TRBJ2-6,ASSVGSGSGANVLT
TRBV4-3,TRBJ2-1,ASSQDITGAGYNEQF